These 2 T cell receptor beta chains originate from one sample sequenced in a study of beta chain features in type 1 diabetes. The entirety of the isolated RNA underwent reverse transcription, so expressed TCRB transcripts were sequenced. The protocol was immunoSEQ multiplex PCR, while the TCRdb copy is restricted to in-frame clones and leaves out a portion. Of 450,000 or so clones in the sample, 10% to 12% were seen once. Sequencing used naive CD4+ T cells from blood. The source is a young woman in good health.

This rearrangement joins TRBV2 to TRBJ2-5; TRBD2 matches at 10 bases. CDR3 length equals 15 residues. J gave up 6 bases and V 4 bases, and 8 bases lay outside the gene matches. Germline assignment: CDR1 SNHLY and CDR2 FYNNEI. CDR3 amino acids: CASSATGLAKKTQYF. CDR3 DNA: TGTGCCAGCAGTGCAACGGGACTAGCGAAAAAGACCCAGTACTTC. Full variable domain (missing parts from reference TRBV2 and TRBJ2-5): EPEVTQTPSHQVTQMGQEVILRCVPISNHLYFYWYRQILGQKVEFLVSFYNNEISEKSEIFDDQFSVERPDGSNFTLKIRSTKLEDSAMYFCASSATGLAKKTQYFGPGTRLLVL.

CDR3: CASSPGGGGTEAFF. The CDR3, as DNA: TGTGCCAGCTCACCTGGAGGGGGAGGCACTGAAGCTTTCTTT. V and J are TRBV18 and TRBJ1-1, with D possibly TRBD1 on 6 matching bases. The germline CDR1 and CDR2 sequences are KGHSH and LQKENI. V lost 3 bases and J lost 4, with 12 bases in between. This CDR3 spans 14 amino acids.